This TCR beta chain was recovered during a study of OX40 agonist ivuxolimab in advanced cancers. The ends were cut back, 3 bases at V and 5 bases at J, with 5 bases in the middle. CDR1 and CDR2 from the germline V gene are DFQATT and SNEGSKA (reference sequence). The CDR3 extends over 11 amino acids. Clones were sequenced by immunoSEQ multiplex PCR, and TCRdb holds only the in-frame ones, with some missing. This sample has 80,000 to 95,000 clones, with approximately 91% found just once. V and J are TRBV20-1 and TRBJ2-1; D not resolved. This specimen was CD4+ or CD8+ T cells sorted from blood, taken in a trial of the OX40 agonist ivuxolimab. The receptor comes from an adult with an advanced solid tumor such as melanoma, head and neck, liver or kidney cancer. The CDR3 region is CSASTNNEQFF. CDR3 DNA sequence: TGCAGTGCTAGCACTAACAATGAGCAGTTCTTC.